This T cell receptor beta chain was identified during a study of long-term antiretroviral therapy in people with HIV. The assay used was immunoSEQ (version v3.0), run at survey level. This table comes from immunoSEQ multiplex PCR, and its TCRdb copy is limited to in-frame clones, with some not included. Here the sample spans roughly 35,000 clones, nearly 95% being singletons. V shed 3 bases and J shed 4 bases, with 5 bases lying between them. The CDR3 contains 12 residues. CDR1 and CDR2 from the germline V gene are SGDLS and YYNGEE. The input for sequencing was unsorted PBMCs, taken around 5 years after starting antiretroviral therapy. V and J are TRBV9 and TRBJ1-3, with unresolved D. The receptor's source is a woman aged 50 to 60 with HIV. The CDR3 spells CASSALGNTIYF. The DNA for the CDR3 is TGTGCCAGCAGCGCGTTAGGAAACACCATATATTTT.